What follows are 4 T cell receptor beta chains derived from one specimen sequenced in a study of radiotherapy plus CTLA-4 blockade in lung cancer (dated by TCRdb to the late 2010s). Receptor amplification or capture employed the immunoSEQ multiplex PCR assay. Sourced from immuneACCESS, this table was stored by TCRdb with only in-frame sequences that have V and J called. A share of the clones is absent; for the studies checked, an unresolved V gene accounts for under half, and the remainder has no known explanation. This sample is represented by fewer than 55,000 clones; 77% of them were singletons. The ten largest clones add up to less than 3% of the sample. The sequencing used peripheral blood, collected from a patient treated with radiotherapy plus ipilimumab. The receptors shown here come from a human donor with non-small cell lung cancer whose response to radiotherapy plus ipilimumab could not be evaluated.

The V gene is TRBV9, the J gene TRBJ2-5; TRBD1 aligns across 9 bases. Germline values: CDR1 SGDLS, CDR2 YYNGEE. There are 13 residues in the CDR3. Unmatched junction bases numbered 2, after V lost 3 bases and J lost 5 bases. The CDR3 loop reads CASSATGGETQYF. The CDR3 coding sequence is TGTGCCAGCAGCGCGACAGGGGGGGAGACCCAGTACTTC.

The rearrangement links TRBV6-5 to TRBJ2-7; D is unresolved. The CDR3 is 13 residues long. The V end was cut by 5 bases, the J end by 2 bases, with 10 bases between. The V gene's germline CDR1 is MNHEY and CDR2 SVGAGI. CDR3 DNA: TGTGCCAGCAGTCTCCGTAACACCTACGAGCAGTACTTC. As protein: CASSLRNTYEQYF.

The chain employs TRBV2 and TRBJ2-7; 7 bases match TRBD2. The V and J ends lost 8 bases and 7 bases, in that order; junction bases with no gene match: 8. Germline values: CDR1 SNHLY, CDR2 FYNNEI. The CDR3 runs 12 residues. For the CDR3, the DNA is TGTGCCAGCCGGGACTACCTTTCTGAGCAGTACTTC. Its translation: CASRDYLSEQYF.

The V and J genes are TRBV2 and TRBJ2-5, with a weak D call TRBD2 (5 bases). Trimming removed 2 bases from V and 5 bases from J, with 15 bases in between. The CDR3 consists of 15 residues. Germline assignment: CDR1 SNHLY and CDR2 FYNNEI. The CDR3 coding sequence is TGTGCCAGCAGTGAACTTAGAGGGAGCAGGGAGACCCAGTACTTC. Translation gives CASSELRGSRETQYF.